The 11 T cell receptor beta chains presented below share a single source sample, sequenced in a study of PD-1 blockade in classical Hodgkin lymphoma. Every patient relapsed after autologous stem cell transplantation, and brentuximab vedotin exposure varied. Clones were sequenced by immunoSEQ multiplex PCR, and TCRdb holds only the in-frame ones, with some missing. The data show just over 60,000 clones, 88% seen once. The specimen was peripheral blood mononuclear cells (PBMCs), collected at baseline. Receptor source: a human donor with classical Hodgkin lymphoma.

This sequence joins TRBV6-5 and TRBJ1-1, with D hard to call. The V end was cut by 0 bases, the J end by 0 bases, with 8 bases between. Germline loops: CDR1 MNHEY, CDR2 SVGAGI. The CDR3 totals 15 residues. CDR3 in DNA: TGTGCCAGCAGTTACTCACGGGCCTTGAACACTGAAGCTTTCTTT. Translation: CASSYSRALNTEAFF.

V is TRBV15 and J is TRBJ2-2, with TRBD1 matching 8 bases. The CDR3 runs to 16 residues. Looked up from germline, CDR1 is LNHNV and CDR2 is YYDKDF (reference sequence). V lost 1 base and J lost 7; bases outside the gene matches: 8. CDR3 nucleotide sequence: TGTGCCACCAGCAGAGCCCTTCCGACAGGGGTCGGGGAGCTGTTTTTT. Translating it yields CATSRALPTGVGELFF.

This clone was seen a single time. The rearrangement joins TRBV4-3 to TRBJ2-1, with 7 nucleotides matching TRBD1. The CDR3 is 16 residues long. With 4 bases clipped from V and 4 bases from J, the junction kept 10 bases outside the gene matches. Germline CDR1 is LGHNA and CDR2 is YSLEER. The DNA for the CDR3 is TGCGCCAGCAGCCCCCAAGAAGGGGGCTGGTACAATGAGCAGTTCTTC. As protein: CASSPQEGGWYNEQFF.

This chain connects TRBV30 to TRBJ1-1; D ambiguous. From germline, CDR1 is GTSNPN and CDR2 SVGIG (reference sequence). This CDR3 is built from 11 residues. V lost 2 bases and J 6 bases, leaving 7 bases between the germline ends. The CDR3: CAWSSAAEAFF. The CDR3 nucleotides read TGTGCCTGGAGTTCGGCGGCTGAAGCTTTCTTT.

This chain joins TRBV7-2 and TRBJ2-1, with D maybe TRBD1 (6 bases). CDR3 size: 15 residues. Trimming pared 0 bases from V and 5 bases from J, leaving 11 bases between. CDR1 and CDR2 (germline): SGHTA, FQGNSA. CDR3 protein: CASSLARGPNNEQFF. The CDR3 bases are TGTGCCAGCAGCTTAGCCAGGGGACCGAACAATGAGCAGTTCTTC.

The chain's CDR3 is CASRHPGQGHYGYTF. The CDR3 DNA follows: TGTGCCAGCAGACACCCGGGACAGGGTCATTATGGCTACACCTTC. The rearrangement uses TRBV6-1 and TRBJ1-2; 9 bases fit TRBD1. This CDR3 contains 15 residues. The J segment lost 5 bases and the V segment lost 6 bases, leaving 10 bases of the junction unmatched. Germline V lookup: CDR1 MNHNS, CDR2 SASEGT.

This clone has just one count. The chain links TRBV11-2 to TRBJ1-3, with a tentative D call TRBD1 (5 bases). The V gene lost 5 bases and the J gene lost 0 bases, with 11 bases spanning the gap. Per the germline V gene, CDR1 is SGHAT and CDR2 is FQNNGV. The CDR3 extends over 15 amino acids. The CDR3 spells CASSRLDSSGNTIYF. For the CDR3, the DNA is TGTGCCAGCAGCCGACTCGACAGCTCTGGAAACACCATATATTTT.

The J gene is TRBJ1-5, the V gene TRBV28; D ambiguous. Per germline, CDR1 MDHEN and CDR2 SYDVKM. This CDR3 has 15 residues. V was pared by 6 bases and J by 0 bases, with 12 bases between. CDR3 loop: CASSSPGNSNQPQHF. The CDR3 region has the DNA TGTGCCAGCAGCTCCCCGGGAAATAGCAATCAGCCCCAGCATTTT.

J is TRBJ2-1 and V is TRBV27, with D uncertain. The CDR3 has 13 residues. Per germline, CDR1 MNHEY and CDR2 SMNVEV (reference sequence). Trimming removed 0 bases from V and 6 bases from J, with 6 bases in between. This chain's CDR3 is CASSLSGFNEQFF. The CDR3 DNA sequence: TGTGCCAGCAGTTTATCAGGGTTCAATGAGCAGTTCTTC.

The genes are TRBV28 and TRBJ2-2; TRBD1 aligns across 8 bases. Per germline, CDR1 MDHEN and CDR2 SYDVKM. V trimming: 3 bases; J trimming: 1 base; junction bases outside the gene matches: 4. This CDR3 contains 16 residues. The CDR3 nucleotides read TGTGCCAGCAGTTTGGTTGACAGGGGGAACACCGGGGAGCTGTTTTTT. This codes for CASSLVDRGNTGELFF.

This sequence joins TRBV7-8 and TRBJ1-5; D is unclear. CDR1 SGHVS and CDR2 FQNEAQ come from the germline V gene. The CDR3 runs to 16 residues. Trimming cost V 1 base and J 0 bases, with 10 bases left between them. CDR3 region: CASSLDYRNSNQPQHF. Written as DNA, the CDR3 is TGTGCCAGCAGCTTAGATTACAGAAATAGCAATCAGCCCCAGCATTTT.